This T cell receptor beta chain derives from a study of blood T cell repertoires in COVID-19. Study context: Spain, Italy and the United States supplied samples that represented acute and convalescent COVID-19.

Germline CDR1 MNHEY, CDR2 SVGAGI. The CDR3 has 15 amino acids. Trimming shortened V by 6 bases and J by 2 bases, and 16 bases separated the two germline ends. In the authors' workflow: Estimation of nucleated cell counts relied on the amplification of reference gene primers. Sequenced by immunoSEQ multiplex PCR; TCRdb stores in-frame clones only, minus some. The V and J calls and clone size are taken from that table; D and trimming were inferred from the DNA. The sample has approximately 450,000 clones, 80% to 90% seen once. J is TRBJ1-1 and V is TRBV6-5; D is ambiguous. This TCR was recovered from a man aged 25 to 40 who had recovered from COVID-19. The sequenced sample was PBMCs or T cells enriched from blood (not recorded which). The DNA of the CDR3 is TGTGCCAGCAGCAACCGGGAGACTTTAAACACTGAAGCTTTCTTT. Encoded protein: CASSNRETLNTEAFF.